The entry that follows covers one T cell receptor beta chain sequence. What it binds is not known. This CDR3 spans 14 amino acids. Germline V gene sequence: CDR1 SGHNT, CDR2 YYREEE (reference sequence). The ends lost 0 bases at V and 6 bases at J; junction bases unmatched: 6. The data were taken from a study of OX40 agonist ivuxolimab in advanced cancers. In the study overall: The patients got ivuxolimab, which is an agonistic anti-OX40 (CD134) antibody. Three patients, one with hepatocellular carcinoma and two with cutaneous melanoma, responded partially. Study-level points and caveats: Relative to CD4+, CD8+ T cells held more expanded clones on average. At 0.1 to 3.0 mg/kg and by week 6, CD4+ and CD8+ T cells in the blood had expanded clonally.

TCRdb's copy holds only in-frame clones and misses some; the assay was immunoSEQ multiplex PCR. The data contain over 55,000 clones, roughly nine tenths of them singletons. The sample was CD4+ or CD8+ T cells sorted from blood, taken in a trial of the OX40 agonist ivuxolimab. The sequence was collected from an adult with an advanced solid tumor such as melanoma, head and neck, liver or kidney cancer. This chain joins TRBV5-4 and TRBJ2-7; 7 positions agree with TRBD1. The CDR3 protein is CASSLEGGRGEQYF. The CDR3 nucleotides are TGTGCCAGCAGCTTGGAAGGGGGCAGGGGCGAGCAGTACTTC.